Each of the 21 T cell receptor beta chains below was sequenced from the same sample in a study of T-cell memory formation after mild COVID-19. MiXCR, applied by TCRdb to the 5' RACE reads, yields one record per CDR3 protein. There are about 390,000 distinct CDR3 sequences in the sample; 21% occur only once, and approximately 12% lies in the top ten. The specimen sequenced was PBMCs or a T cell subset sorted from them (not recorded which). These receptors were collected from an adult woman who had mild COVID-19 (a few samples of this study predate the infection). Cell type and time point are not known.

This clonotype was counted between two and nine times. The chain uses TRBV5-5 and TRBJ2-4, with a weak D call TRBD1 (6 bases). V was clipped by 2 bases and J by 1 base, with 10 bases between them. The CDR3 consists of 15 residues. Germline-derived CDR1 and CDR2 are SGHKS and YYEKEE (reference sequence). The CDR3 DNA reads TGTGCCAGCAGCTTAGTCCAGGGGGCCAAAAACATTCAGTACTTC. This translates into CASSLVQGAKNIQYF.

This clonotype has more than one count but fewer than ten. The chain couples TRBV24-1 to TRBJ2-1, with D possibly being TRBD2 (5 bases). Trimming pared 5 bases from V and 10 bases from J, leaving 20 bases between. The CDR3 is 15 residues long. Germline lookup yields CDR1 KGHDR and CDR2 SFDVKD. CDR3 nucleotide sequence: TGTGCCACCAGTGCCGAGGACGGGATAAGAGGAGAGCAGTTCTTC. Its translation is CATSAEDGIRGEQFF.

The rearrangement uses TRBV5-1 and TRBJ1-2; D might be TRBD1 (6 bases). The V gene's germline CDR1 is SGHRS and CDR2 YFSETQ. The germline V and J ends were trimmed by 1 base and 3 bases, with 10 bases remaining between them. This CDR3 comprises 14 residues. CDR3 bases: TGCGCCAGCAGCTTGATCGCAGGGGACTATGGCTACACCTTC. Translated: CASSLIAGDYGYTF.

This clonotype was observed a handful of times. The junction departs from germline at one end; a sequencing error may be responsible. The rearrangement uses TRBV12-3 or TRBV12-4 and TRBJ2-1, with 9 bases aligning to TRBD2. CDR3 length: 13 amino acids. CDR3 region: CASNLAGANEQFF. DNA of the CDR3: TGTGCCAGCAATTTAGCGGGAGCTAATGAGCAGTTCTTC.

The V call is TRBV20-1, the J call TRBJ2-7; D might be TRBD2 (6 bases). Germline V CDR1 and CDR2: DFQATT, SNEGSKA (reference sequence). The CDR3 contains 16 residues. V lost 0 bases, J lost 3 bases, and 18 bases lay in between. The CDR3 sequence: CSARDRGETRLYEQYF. In nucleotides, the CDR3 is TGCAGTGCTAGAGATAGAGGGGAGACTAGACTCTACGAGCAGTACTTC.

The gene calls are TRBV2 and TRBJ2-2, with TRBD1 matching 8 bases. V lost 7 bases to trimming and J lost 3 bases; unmatched junction nucleotides: 10. CDR1 is SNHLY, CDR2 FYNNEI, per germline. The CDR3 loop spans 16 amino acids. The CDR3 DNA is TGTGCCAGCACCCGATCCTCACAGGGGGACACCGGGGAGCTGTTTTTT. Translated: CASTRSSQGDTGELFF.

This clonotype was observed a handful of times. The chain joins TRBV2 to TRBJ2-2, with D hard to call. CDR1 and CDR2 (germline): SNHLY, FYNNEI. CDR3 length: 13 residues. The germline V and J ends were trimmed by 4 bases and 7 bases, with 10 bases remaining between them. CDR3 protein: CASSGLLGGELFF. The CDR3 coding sequence is TGTGCCAGCAGTGGCCTATTAGGCGGGGAGCTGTTTTTT. The full variable domain, with the rest looked up from reference TRBV2 and TRBJ2-2, is EPEVTQTPSHQVTQMGQEVILRCVPISNHLYFYWYRQILGQKVEFLVSFYNNEISEKSEIFDDQFSVERPDGSNFTLKIRSTKLEDSAMYFCASSGLLGGELFFGEGSRLTVL.

The chain is built from TRBV11-2 and TRBJ2-3; 7 bases fit TRBD2. The CDR3 covers 16 residues. Germline V CDR1 and CDR2: SGHAT, FQNNGV. Trimming removed 3 bases from V and 2 bases from J; junction bases left unmatched: 8. The CDR3 DNA reads TGTGCCAGCAGCTTCAACCTAGCGGCACTCACAGATACGCAGTATTTT. It translates to CASSFNLAALTDTQYF.

The V call is TRBV12-3 or TRBV12-4, the J call TRBJ1-3; maybe TRBD1 (5 bases). V was trimmed by 7 bases and J by 6 bases, leaving 16 bases between them. The CDR3 is 14 residues long. The CDR3 DNA is TGTGCCAGCAAAGAGCCTCTAGGGGCAAACACCATATATTTT. This encodes CASKEPLGANTIYF.

This clonotype has only one observation. V gene TRBV10-2 combines with J gene TRBJ2-7; D may be TRBD1 (7 bases). CDR3 size: 14 residues. V dropped 9 bases and J dropped 2 bases, with 17 bases sitting between them. Germline loops: CDR1 WSHSY, CDR2 SAAADI. The CDR3 coding sequence is TGCGCCAGTTGTCCAGGGGGGATCCCCTACGAGCAGTACTTC. The encoded protein is CASCPGGIPYEQYF.

The V and J genes are TRBV5-1 and TRBJ2-1, with TRBD1 identical over 8 bases. Germline assignment: CDR1 SGHRS and CDR2 YFSETQ. The CDR3 is made up of 15 amino acids. The junction had 4 bases not matched to a gene; V was cut back by 0 bases and J by 5 bases. The CDR3 DNA sequence: TGCGCCAGCAGCTTGGTCGGACAGGGAAACAATGAGCAGTTCTTC. This gives the protein CASSLVGQGNNEQFF.

V usage is TRBV18 and J usage is TRBJ2-5, with 7 bases lining up with TRBD2. The V gene's germline CDR1 is KGHSH and CDR2 LQKENI. The CDR3 has 14 residues. After removal of 6 bases from V and 6 bases from J, the junction contained 10 bases not matched to a gene. CDR3 DNA sequence: TGTGCCAGCTCGTCCCGGGCGGGGGAAAAGACCCAGTACTTC. Protein sequence: CASSSRAGEKTQYF.

This clonotype was seen a handful of times. The chain recombines TRBV9 with TRBJ2-1, with D possibly being TRBD1 or TRBD2 (5 bases each). The V gene's germline CDR1 is SGDLS and CDR2 YYNGEE. CDR3 length: 15 amino acids. V dropped 3 bases and J dropped 0 bases, with 10 bases sitting between them. CDR3 region: CASSGGSRSYNEQFF. CDR3 nucleotides: TGTGCCAGCAGCGGGGGGAGCCGCTCCTACAATGAGCAGTTCTTC.

This clonotype was found a few times. V is TRBV6-1 and J is TRBJ1-1, with a weak D call TRBD1 (5 bases). Germline assignment: CDR1 MNHNS and CDR2 SASEGT. This CDR3 region has 13 residues. Trimming left V 6 bases short and J 3 bases short, with 11 bases between. In DNA, the CDR3 is TGTGCCAGCAGAAAGGGAGGGGACACTGAAGCTTTCTTT. It specifies CASRKGGDTEAFF.

This clonotype was detected ten times or more. The chain is built from TRBV7-9 and TRBJ2-3; possible D gene TRBD2, 6 bases. This CDR3 contains 16 residues. Germline V gives CDR1 SEHNR, CDR2 FQNEAQ (reference sequence). V was shortened by 5 bases and J by 2 bases, with 17 bases between the two germline ends. This CDR3 reads CASSLDGGALTDTQYF. CDR3 coding DNA: TGTGCCAGCAGCCTGGACGGGGGAGCACTCACAGATACGCAGTATTTT. Full variable domain (missing parts from reference TRBV7-9 and TRBJ2-3): DTGVSQNPRHKITKRGQNVTFRCDPISEHNRLYWYRQTLGQGPEFLTYFQNEAQLEKSRLLSDRFSAERPKGSFSTLEIQRTEQGDSAMYLCASSLDGGALTDTQYFGPGTRLTVL.

This clonotype was observed a few times. J is TRBJ2-2 and V is TRBV24-1; 15 bases fit TRBD2. This CDR3 is 20 amino acids long. Germline trimming cut 0 bases from V and 3 bases from J; bases unmatched to any gene: 7. Germline CDR1 reads KGHDR; CDR2 reads SFDVKD. The CDR3 region is CATSDLRGLAGGPDTGELFF. The CDR3 coding sequence is TGTGCCACCAGTGATTTGCGTGGACTAGCGGGAGGGCCTGACACCGGGGAGCTGTTTTTT.

At least ten counts were recorded for this clonotype. CDR3 DNA sequence: TGCAGTGCTAAGTCAGGCGGGAGTGGAGAGACCCAGTACTTC. Its protein is CSAKSGGSGETQYF. The chain recombines TRBV20-1 with TRBJ2-5, with 7 bases matching TRBD2. Germline trimming cut 4 bases from V and 4 bases from J; bases unmatched to any gene: 9. This CDR3 contains 14 residues. Per germline, CDR1 DFQATT and CDR2 SNEGSKA (reference sequence).

This clonotype was seen a few times. This chain joins TRBV20-1 and TRBJ2-7; D possibly corresponds to TRBD2 (6 bases). V lost 0 bases and J lost 3, with 21 bases in between. In germline, CDR1 is DFQATT, CDR2 SNEGSKA (reference sequence). This CDR3 is 17 amino acids long. The CDR3 DNA reads as TGCAGTGCTAGAGAACGGAGGGGAGGACACAACCTCTACGAGCAGTACTTC. It yields the protein CSARERRGGHNLYEQYF.

This clonotype was counted a few times. The chain combines TRBV7-9 with TRBJ2-5; D gene ambiguous. Trimming left V 5 bases short and J 1 base short, with 11 bases between. Germline V gene data show CDR1 as SEHNR and CDR2 as FQNEAQ (reference sequence). The CDR3 covers 14 residues. CDR3 nucleotides: TGTGCCAGCAGCCCCCAGAGGCTCCAAGAGACCCAGTACTTC. It is translated as CASSPQRLQETQYF. The variable domain in full, with the rest retrieved from reference TRBV7-9 and TRBJ2-5, is DTGVSQNPRHKITKRGQNVTFRCDPISEHNRLYWYRQTLGQGPEFLTYFQNEAQLEKSRLLSDRFSAERPKGSFSTLEIQRTEQGDSAMYLCASSPQRLQETQYFGPGTRLLVL.

The J gene is TRBJ2-2, the V gene TRBV6-6, with D perhaps matching TRBD1 (6 bases). Germline loops: CDR1 MNHNY, CDR2 SVGAGI (reference sequence). The V gene lost 0 bases and the J gene lost 8 bases, with 19 bases spanning the gap. The CDR3 length is 17 residues. DNA of the CDR3: TGTGCCAGCAGTTACTCTTTTCAGGGGAACCTTCCTGGGGAGCTGTTTTTT. It translates to CASSYSFQGNLPGELFF.

This clonotype was recorded a few times. The genes are TRBV10-3 and TRBJ2-7, with D tentatively TRBD1 or TRBD2 (5 bases each). CDR1 is ENHRY, CDR2 SYGVKD, per germline. CDR3 size: 14 residues. V lost 0 bases, J lost 5 bases, and 11 bases lay in between. The chain's CDR3 is CAISESIRGHEQYF. The CDR3 DNA is TGTGCCATCAGTGAGTCGATTCGGGGCCACGAGCAGTACTTC.